One sample yielded the 12 T cell receptor beta chains listed below, sequenced in a study of cytomegalovirus exposure and HLA in healthy donors. The PCR made use of 60 Vbeta and 13 Jbeta primers. Sequencing used immunoSEQ multiplex PCR; TCRdb keeps in-frame clones, though not all of them. Its table lists about 130,000 clones. The specimen was PBMCs. Source of these receptors: a woman aged 60 to 75 in good health and CMV-seronegative.

The chain combines TRBV7-9 with TRBJ1-4; TRBD1 might be the D (5 bases). Germline-derived CDR1 and CDR2 are SEHNR and FQNEAQ (reference sequence). CDR3 length: 16 amino acids. V dropped 5 bases and J dropped 5 bases, with 18 bases sitting between them. DNA of the CDR3: TGTGCCAGCAGCCGACGAATCGGGGGAGCAAATGAAAAACTGTTTTTT. Protein product: CASSRRIGGANEKLFF.

The genes are TRBV2 and TRBJ2-1; D possibly corresponds to TRBD1 (5 bases). Germline CDR1 SNHLY, CDR2 FYNNEI. This CDR3 has 14 amino acids. Deletions cut 6 bases from V and 0 bases from J, with 9 bases between. This CDR3 is CASRGRSSYNEQFF. CDR3 DNA: TGTGCCAGCAGGGGGCGTAGCTCCTACAATGAGCAGTTCTTC.

The chain employs TRBV6-5 and TRBJ2-5, with a tentative D call TRBD1 (5 bases). This CDR3 spans 12 amino acids. In germline, CDR1 is MNHEY, CDR2 SVGAGI. Trimming pared 2 bases from V and 11 bases from J, leaving 12 bases between. The CDR3, as DNA: TGTGCCAGCAGTTACACCACAGGAAATCAGTACTTC. It is translated as CASSYTTGNQYF.

V and J are TRBV15 and TRBJ2-1, with TRBD2 matching 12 bases. Germline V lookup: CDR1 LNHNV, CDR2 YYDKDF (reference sequence). Unmatched junction bases numbered 14, after V lost 0 bases and J lost 14 bases. This CDR3 spans 17 amino acids. Here the CDR3 DNA reads TGTGCCACCAGCAGAGACGCCCTAGCGGGAGGGCCATCCAAGGAGTTCTTC. Its translation is CATSRDALAGGPSKEFF.

The chain links TRBV11-1 to TRBJ2-1, with 9 nucleotides matching TRBD2. The CDR3 spans 17 residues. Germline CDR1 SGHAT, CDR2 FQDESV (reference sequence). The J segment lost 2 bases and the V segment lost 1 base, leaving 6 bases of the junction unmatched. The CDR3 loop reads CASSLERGGRAYNEQFF. CDR3 DNA sequence: TGTGCCAGCAGCTTAGAGAGGGGCGGGAGGGCCTACAATGAGCAGTTCTTC.

The rearrangement links TRBV19 to TRBJ1-1; TRBD1 might be the D (5 bases). CDR1 and CDR2 (germline): LNHDA, SQIVND (reference sequence). The CDR3 is made up of 15 amino acids. V shed 5 bases and J shed 5 bases, with 18 bases lying between them. The CDR3 region has the DNA TGTGCCAGTAGTCTCCTCCGGGGGGAGGGGACTGAAGCTTTCTTT. Translated: CASSLLRGEGTEAFF.

The chain links TRBV6-4 to TRBJ2-2; 9 bases align to TRBD2. Germline V gene data show CDR1 as MRHNA and CDR2 as SNTAGT. V gave up 0 bases and J gave up 6 bases; unmatched junction bases: 2. The CDR3 contains 15 residues. The CDR3 DNA sequence: TGTGCCAGCAGTGACTCGGTAGCGGGAGCCGGGGAGCTGTTTTTT. This codes for CASSDSVAGAGELFF.

The chain combines TRBV5-4 with TRBJ2-5, with D possibly matching TRBD2 (6 bases). From germline, CDR1 is SGHNT and CDR2 YYREEE (reference sequence). With 2 bases removed from V and 5 bases from J, the gap between germline ends came to 10 bases. The CDR3 totals 13 residues. This chain's CDR3 is CASSFSSEETQYF. In nucleotides, the CDR3 is TGTGCCAGCAGCTTTTCTAGCGAGGAGACCCAGTACTTC.

This rearrangement joins TRBV7-9 to TRBJ2-3; D remains unclear. The V end lost 0 bases, the J end lost 0 bases, and 10 bases lay between the germline ends. Germline V gene sequence: CDR1 SEHNR, CDR2 FQNEAQ (reference sequence). The CDR3 runs to 16 residues. The DNA for the CDR3 is TGTGCCAGCAGCTTAGCGCTTCAGGCGAGCACAGATACGCAGTATTTT. It yields the protein CASSLALQASTDTQYF.

V is TRBV6-1 and J is TRBJ1-5, with D tentatively TRBD1 (6 bases). The germline gives CDR1 MNHNS, CDR2 SASEGT. The V gene lost 6 bases and the J gene lost 5 bases, with 14 bases spanning the gap. The CDR3 runs to 14 residues. The CDR3 is CASSPQGADQPQHF. Here the CDR3 DNA reads TGTGCCAGCAGCCCACAGGGAGCGGATCAGCCCCAGCATTTT.

V gene TRBV10-1 combines with J gene TRBJ1-1, with TRBD1 as a possible D gene (6 bases). CDR1 and CDR2 from the germline V gene are WNHNN and SYGVQD (reference sequence). V lost 7 bases to trimming and J lost 2 bases, with 8 bases between them. The CDR3 is made up of 12 amino acids. CDR3 sequence: CASKDSNTEAFF. The CDR3 nucleotides read TGCGCCAGCAAGGACAGCAACACTGAAGCTTTCTTT.

The rearrangement joins TRBV19 to TRBJ2-1; a weak D match, TRBD2 (6 bases). This CDR3 is built from 11 residues. Germline lookup yields CDR1 LNHDA and CDR2 SQIVND (reference sequence). Trimming cost V 10 bases and J 10 bases, with 14 bases left between them. The CDR3 reads CATTRDSEQFF. The CDR3 DNA follows: TGTGCCACCACACGGGACTCGGAGCAGTTCTTC.